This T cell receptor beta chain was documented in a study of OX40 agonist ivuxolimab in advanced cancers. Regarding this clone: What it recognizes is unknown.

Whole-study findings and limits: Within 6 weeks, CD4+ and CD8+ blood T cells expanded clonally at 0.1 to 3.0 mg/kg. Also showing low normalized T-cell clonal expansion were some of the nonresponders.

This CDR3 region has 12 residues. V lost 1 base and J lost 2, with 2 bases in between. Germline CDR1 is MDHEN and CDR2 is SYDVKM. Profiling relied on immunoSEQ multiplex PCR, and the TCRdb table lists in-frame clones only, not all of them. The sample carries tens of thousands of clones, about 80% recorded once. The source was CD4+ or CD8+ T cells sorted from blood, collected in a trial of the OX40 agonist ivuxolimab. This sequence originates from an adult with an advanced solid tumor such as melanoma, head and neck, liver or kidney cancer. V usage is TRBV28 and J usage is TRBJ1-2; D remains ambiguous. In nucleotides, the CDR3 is TGTGCCAGCAGTTTATCCAACTATGGCTACACCTTC. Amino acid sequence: CASSLSNYGYTF.